A selection of T cell receptor beta chains follows, all from one sample in a study of cytomegalovirus exposure and HLA in healthy donors. Generated by immunoSEQ multiplex PCR, the TCRdb table keeps only in-frame clones and is missing some. This repertoire shows almost 200,000 clones, around 79% found once; its top ten account for about 0.36%. The material sequenced was PBMCs. The receptors shown here come from a male donor in good health and CMV-seropositive. The CDR3 runs from the conserved cysteine through the conserved F or W. D genes are given only for firm matches. Size is stated for part of the rows, as once, few or many counts, or as a class when the clone is expanded.

J gene | D gene | V gene | clone size | CDR3 DNA | CDR3 protein
TRBJ2-5 | . | TRBV10-3 | . | TGTGCCATCAGTGAGTCCCGGACATCCGAGACCCAGTACTTC | CAISESRTSETQYF
TRBJ2-5 | TRBD2 | TRBV15 | . | TGTGCCACCAGCAGGGAGCGGGGGGTCCAAGAGACCCAGTACTTC | CATSRERGVQETQYF
TRBJ2-7 | . | TRBV12-1 | . | TGTGCCAGCAGCTTTCCCCGGACTAGCGGGAACTACGAGCAGTACTTC | CASSFPRTSGNYEQYF
TRBJ1-2 | . | TRBV5-6 | . | TGTGCCAGCAGCTTGTCGAACTATGGCTACACCTTC | CASSLSNYGYTF
TRBJ1-2 | TRBD1 | TRBV5-1 | . | TGCGCCAGCAGCTCATGGGACAGGGAGCTCTATGGCTACACCTTC | CASSSWDRELYGYTF
TRBJ1-3 | TRBD1 | TRBV5-4 | few | TGTGCCAGCACAGGGGGCCTCAGCCGAGGAGAAGACACCATATATTTT | CASTGGLSRGEDTIYF
TRBJ2-5 | TRBD2 | TRBV30 | . | TGTGCCTGGGGACTAGCGGGAGGAGAGACCCAGTACTTC | CAWGLAGGETQYF
TRBJ2-2 | . | TRBV7-6 | . | TGTGCCAGCAGCCAACAAGCGAACACCGGGGAGCTGTTTTTT | CASSQQANTGELFF
TRBJ1-4 | . | TRBV9 | . | TGTGCCAGCAGCGTTAGCCAATCTGAAAAACTGTTTTTT | CASSVSQSEKLFF
TRBJ2-3 | TRBD1 | TRBV5-1 | once | TGCGCCAGCAAATCGGCAGGGGGTTTTAGCACAGATACGCAGTATTTT | CASKSAGGFSTDTQYF
TRBJ2-2 | TRBD1 | TRBV6-4 | . | TGTGCCAGCAGTGAGTCTGGGACAGGGGTAATCACCGGGGAGCTGTTTTTT | CASSESGTGVITGELFF
TRBJ2-5 | TRBD2 | TRBV9 | . | TGTGCCAGCAGCGTAGGAGCGGGGGTCCTCGCGGCCGGGGGAGGGACCCAGTACTTC | CASSVGAGVLAAGGGTQYF
TRBJ1-6 | . | TRBV5-5 | once | TGTGCCAGCGCTAGGGACACTCTGGGGCCCCTCCACTTT | CASARDTLGPLHF
TRBJ2-3 | . | TRBV2 | . | TGTGCCAGCAAGACAGATACTAGCACAGATACGCAGTATTTT | CASKTDTSTDTQYF
TRBJ2-4 | . | TRBV6-5 | . | TGTGCCAGCAGTGTGGAGAGCGGGGCCAAAAACATTCAGTACTTC | CASSVESGAKNIQYF
TRBJ2-2 | TRBD1 | TRBV11-2 | . | TGTGCCAGCAGCTTAGATGCGAACGCCGGGACAGGGCCCGGGGAGCTGTTTTTT | CASSLDANAGTGPGELFF
TRBJ2-7 | TRBD2 | TRBV5-4 | few | TGTGCCAGCAGCATCTCGACTAGCGGGAGGTACGAGCAGTACTTC | CASSISTSGRYEQYF
TRBJ2-5 | TRBD2 | TRBV12-5 | . | TGTGCTAGTGGTCAGGGACTAGCACCCGAGACCCAGTACTTC | CASGQGLAPETQYF
TRBJ2-5 | TRBD2 | TRBV19 | few | TGTGCCAGTAGTACCGGCTGGGAGGGGCAGACCCAGTACTTC | CASSTGWEGQTQYF
TRBJ2-2 | . | TRBV6-5 | . | TGTGCCTCGCAGCCGGAAACAGGGAACACCGGGGAGCTGTTTTTT | CASQPETGNTGELFF
TRBJ2-7 | TRBD1 | TRBV28 | . | TGTGCCAGCATCCAAACCGGGACAGTCTCCTACGAGCAGTACTTC | CASIQTGTVSYEQYF
TRBJ2-5 | TRBD2 | TRBV19 | few | TGTGCCAGCGCCCTTGGACTAGCGGAGACCCAGTACTTC | CASALGLAETQYF
TRBJ1-1 | . | TRBV10-3 | . | TGTGCCATCAGCGGAGGCCTTAACACTGAAGCTTTCTTT | CAISGGLNTEAFF
TRBJ1-2 | . | TRBV7-9 | . | TGTTCCAGCAGTTCCAAGGGGGTCCCATTTCATGGCTACACCTTC | CSSSSKGVPFHGYTF
TRBJ1-3 | . | TRBV30 | few | TGTGCCGTCGTTCCGGGCTCTGGAAACACCATATATTTT | CAVVPGSGNTIYF
TRBJ2-7 | TRBD1 | TRBV27 | . | TGTGCCACCCTGGGACAGGGGTCCTACGAGCAGTACTTC | CATLGQGSYEQYF